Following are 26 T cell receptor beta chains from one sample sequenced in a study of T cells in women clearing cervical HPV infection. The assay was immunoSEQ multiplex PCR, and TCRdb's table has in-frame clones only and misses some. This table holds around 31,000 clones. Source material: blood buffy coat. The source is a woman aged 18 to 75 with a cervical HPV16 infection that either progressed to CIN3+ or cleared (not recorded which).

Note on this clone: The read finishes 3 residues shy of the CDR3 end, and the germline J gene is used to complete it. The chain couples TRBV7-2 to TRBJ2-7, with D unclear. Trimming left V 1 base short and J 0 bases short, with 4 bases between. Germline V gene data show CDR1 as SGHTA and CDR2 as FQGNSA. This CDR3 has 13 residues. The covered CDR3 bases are TGTGCCAGCAGCTTAGTCTCCTCCTACGAG. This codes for CASSLVSSYE. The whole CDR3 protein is CASSLVSSYEQYF.

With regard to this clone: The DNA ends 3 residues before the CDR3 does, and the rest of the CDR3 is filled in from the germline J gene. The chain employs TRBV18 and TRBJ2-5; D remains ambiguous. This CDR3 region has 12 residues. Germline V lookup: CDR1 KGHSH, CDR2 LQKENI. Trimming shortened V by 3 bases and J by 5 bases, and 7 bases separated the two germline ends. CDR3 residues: CASSPEGETQYF. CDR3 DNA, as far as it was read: TGTGCCAGCTCACCGGAAGGGGAGACC.

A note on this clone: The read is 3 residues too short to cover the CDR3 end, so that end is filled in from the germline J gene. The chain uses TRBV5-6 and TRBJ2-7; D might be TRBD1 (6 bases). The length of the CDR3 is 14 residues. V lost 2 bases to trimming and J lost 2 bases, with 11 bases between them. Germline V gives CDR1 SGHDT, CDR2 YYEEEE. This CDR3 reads CASSFFGTTYEQYF. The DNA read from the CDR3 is TGTGCCAGCAGCTTTTTCGGGACAACCTACGAG.

CDR3 amino acids: CASRSSGGAGETQYF. The sequenced CDR3 bases are TGTGCCAGCAGGAGCTCCGGGGGGGCCGGGGAGACC. V and J are TRBV5-8 and TRBJ2-5; 8 bases agree with TRBD2. The read comes to an end 3 residues before the CDR3 does, leaving the germline J gene to fill in the end. The CDR3 sequence is 15 residues long. Unmatched junction bases numbered 11, after V lost 5 bases and J lost 5 bases. Germline V gene data show CDR1 as SGHTS and CDR2 as YDEGEE.

CDR3 bases read: TGCAGTGCTAGAGACTACTCCCCTCCCTACGAG. Its translation is CSARDYSPPYE. The entire CDR3 is CSARDYSPPYEQYF. The chain joins TRBV20-1 to TRBJ2-7; D gene uncertain. The sequenced fragment ends 3 residues before the CDR3 boundary, so the rest is inferred from the germline J gene. The CDR3 has 14 residues. Trimming cost V 0 bases and J 2 bases, with 11 bases left between them. The V gene's germline CDR1 is DFQATT and CDR2 SNEGSKA (reference sequence).

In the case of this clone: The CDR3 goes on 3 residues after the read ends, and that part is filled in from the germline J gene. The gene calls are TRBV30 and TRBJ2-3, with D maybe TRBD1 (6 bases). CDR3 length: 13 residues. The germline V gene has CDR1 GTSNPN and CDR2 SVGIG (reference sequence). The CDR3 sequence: CAWSVRGTQPQYF. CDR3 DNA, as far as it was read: TGTGCCTGGAGTGTCAGGGGCACTCAGCCG.

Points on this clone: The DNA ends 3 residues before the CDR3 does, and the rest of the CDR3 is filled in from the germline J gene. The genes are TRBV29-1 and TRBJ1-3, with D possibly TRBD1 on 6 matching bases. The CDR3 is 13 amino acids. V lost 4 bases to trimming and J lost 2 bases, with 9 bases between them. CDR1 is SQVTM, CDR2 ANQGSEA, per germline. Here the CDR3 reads CSVGGGAGNTIYF. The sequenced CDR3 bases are TGCAGCGTTGGGGGGGGCGCTGGAAACACC.

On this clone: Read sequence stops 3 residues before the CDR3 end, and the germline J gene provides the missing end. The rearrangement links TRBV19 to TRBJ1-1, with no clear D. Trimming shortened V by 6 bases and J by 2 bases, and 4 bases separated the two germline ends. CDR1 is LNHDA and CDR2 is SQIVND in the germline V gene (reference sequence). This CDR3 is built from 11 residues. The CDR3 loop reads CASSKNTEAFF. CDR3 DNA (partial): TGTGCCAGTAGCAAAAACACTGAA.

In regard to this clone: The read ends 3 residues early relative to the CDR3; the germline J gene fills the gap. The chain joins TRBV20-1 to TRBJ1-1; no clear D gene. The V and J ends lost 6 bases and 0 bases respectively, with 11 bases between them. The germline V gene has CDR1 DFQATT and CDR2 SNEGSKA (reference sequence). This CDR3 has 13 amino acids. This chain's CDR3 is CSASEEVNTEAFF. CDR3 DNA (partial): TGCAGTGCCTCCGAAGAGGTGAACACTGAA.

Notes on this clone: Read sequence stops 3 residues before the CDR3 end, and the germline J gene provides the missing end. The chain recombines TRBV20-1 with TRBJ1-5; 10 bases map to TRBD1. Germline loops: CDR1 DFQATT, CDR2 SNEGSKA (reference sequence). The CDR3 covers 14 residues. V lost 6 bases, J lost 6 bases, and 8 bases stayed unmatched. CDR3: CSAETGGGGQPQHF. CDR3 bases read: TGCAGTGCCGAGACAGGGGGCGGTGGTCAGCCC.

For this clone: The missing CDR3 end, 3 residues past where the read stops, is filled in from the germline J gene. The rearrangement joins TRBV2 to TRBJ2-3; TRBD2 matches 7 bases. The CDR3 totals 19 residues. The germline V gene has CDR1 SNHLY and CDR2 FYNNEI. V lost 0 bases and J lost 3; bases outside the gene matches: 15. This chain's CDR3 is CASSEALQHWGGGTDTQYF. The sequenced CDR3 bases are TGTGCCAGCAGTGAAGCGCTCCAACACTGGGGGGGAGGTACAGATACG. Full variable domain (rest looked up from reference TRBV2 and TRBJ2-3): EPEVTQTPSHQVTQMGQEVILRCVPISNHLYFYWYRQILGQKVEFLVSFYNNEISEKSEIFDDQFSVERPDGSNFTLKIRSTKLEDSAMYFCASSEALQHWGGGTDTQYFGPGTRLTVL.

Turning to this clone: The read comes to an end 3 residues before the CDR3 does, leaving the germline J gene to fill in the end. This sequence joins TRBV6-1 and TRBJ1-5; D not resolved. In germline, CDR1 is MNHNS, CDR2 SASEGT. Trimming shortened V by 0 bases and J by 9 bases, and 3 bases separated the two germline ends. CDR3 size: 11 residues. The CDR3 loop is CASSEAGPQHF. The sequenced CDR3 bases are TGTGCCAGCAGTGAAGCCGGGCCC.

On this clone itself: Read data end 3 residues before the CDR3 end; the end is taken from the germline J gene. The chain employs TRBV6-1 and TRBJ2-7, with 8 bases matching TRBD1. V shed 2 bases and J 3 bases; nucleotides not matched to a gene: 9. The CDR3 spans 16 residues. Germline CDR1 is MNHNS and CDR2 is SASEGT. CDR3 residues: CASSERLTGVSYEQYF. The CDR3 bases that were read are TGTGCCAGCAGTGAACGCCTGACAGGGGTCAGCTACGAG.

Here the CDR3 reads CAISRTGLGMAQETQYF. The CDR3 bases that were read are TGTGCCATCAGTAGGACAGGGTTGGGGATGGCGCAAGAGACC. The chain links TRBV10-3 to TRBJ2-5, with 8 positions matching TRBD1. The read ends 3 residues early relative to the CDR3; the germline J gene fills the gap. Germline V CDR1 and CDR2: ENHRY, SYGVKD. This CDR3 is built from 17 residues. The J segment lost 2 bases and the V segment lost 5 bases, leaving 13 bases of the junction unmatched.

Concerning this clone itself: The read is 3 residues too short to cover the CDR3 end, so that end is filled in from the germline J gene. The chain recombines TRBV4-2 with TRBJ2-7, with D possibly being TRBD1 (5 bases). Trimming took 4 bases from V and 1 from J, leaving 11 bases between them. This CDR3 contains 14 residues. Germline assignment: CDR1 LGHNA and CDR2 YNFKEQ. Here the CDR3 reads CASSPLGASYEQYF. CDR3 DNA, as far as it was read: TGTGCCAGCAGCCCCCTAGGGGCATCCTACGAG.

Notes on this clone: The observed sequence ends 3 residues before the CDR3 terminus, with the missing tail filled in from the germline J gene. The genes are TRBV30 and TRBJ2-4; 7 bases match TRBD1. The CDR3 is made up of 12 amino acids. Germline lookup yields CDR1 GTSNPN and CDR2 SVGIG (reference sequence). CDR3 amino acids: CAWSSTGHGQYF. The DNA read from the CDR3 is TGTGCCTGGAGTTCGACAGGGCATGGT.

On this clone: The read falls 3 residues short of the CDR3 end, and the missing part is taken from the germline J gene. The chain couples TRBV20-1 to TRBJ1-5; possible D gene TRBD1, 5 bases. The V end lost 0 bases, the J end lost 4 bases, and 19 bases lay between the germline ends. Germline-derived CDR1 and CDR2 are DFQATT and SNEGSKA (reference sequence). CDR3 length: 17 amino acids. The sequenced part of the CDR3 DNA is TGCAGTGCTAGAGATCCCCCTAGGCAGGGTAGGAATCAGCCC. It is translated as CSARDPPRQGRNQP. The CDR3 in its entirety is CSARDPPRQGRNQPQHF.

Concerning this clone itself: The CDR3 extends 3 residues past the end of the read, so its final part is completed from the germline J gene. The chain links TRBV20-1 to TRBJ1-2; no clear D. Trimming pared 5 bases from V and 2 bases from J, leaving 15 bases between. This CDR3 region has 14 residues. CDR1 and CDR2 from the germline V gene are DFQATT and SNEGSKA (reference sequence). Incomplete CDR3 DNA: TGCAGTGCTGTTCGGGTTTCTACCAACTATGGC. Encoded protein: CSAVRVSTNYG. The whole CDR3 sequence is CSAVRVSTNYGYTF.

The CDR3 DNA, read in part, is TGTGCCAGCAGTGAATCTGGCGGTCTCGGAGAGACG. Encoded protein: CASSESGGLGET. In full, the CDR3 is CASSESGGLGETQYF. The chain employs TRBV6-1 and TRBJ2-3, with D hard to call. Read coverage stops 3 residues before the CDR3 terminus; the germline J gene supplies the remainder. Germline-derived CDR1 and CDR2 are MNHNS and SASEGT. This CDR3 has 15 amino acids.

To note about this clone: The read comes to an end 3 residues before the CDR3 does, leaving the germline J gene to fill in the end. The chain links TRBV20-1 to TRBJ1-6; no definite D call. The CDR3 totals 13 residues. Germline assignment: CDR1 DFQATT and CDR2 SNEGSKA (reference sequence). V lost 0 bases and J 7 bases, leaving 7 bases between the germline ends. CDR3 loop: CSARDRQNSPLHF. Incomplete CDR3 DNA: TGCAGTGCTAGAGATCGCCAGAATTCACCC.

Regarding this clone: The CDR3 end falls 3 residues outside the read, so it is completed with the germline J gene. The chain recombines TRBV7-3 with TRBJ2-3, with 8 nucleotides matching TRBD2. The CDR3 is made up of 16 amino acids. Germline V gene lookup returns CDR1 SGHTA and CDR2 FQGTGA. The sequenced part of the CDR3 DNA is TGTGCCAGCAGCCCCCTCGAAGCGGGGGACCAAGAGACG. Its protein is CASSPLEAGDQET. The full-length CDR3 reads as CASSPLEAGDQETQYF.

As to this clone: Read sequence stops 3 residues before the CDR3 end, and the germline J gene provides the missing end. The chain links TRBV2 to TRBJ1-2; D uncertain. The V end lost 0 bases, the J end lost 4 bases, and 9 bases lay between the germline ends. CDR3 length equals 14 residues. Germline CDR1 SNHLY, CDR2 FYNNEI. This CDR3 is CASSEAQGSYGYTF. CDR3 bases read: TGTGCCAGCAGTGAAGCGCAAGGTTCCTATGGC.

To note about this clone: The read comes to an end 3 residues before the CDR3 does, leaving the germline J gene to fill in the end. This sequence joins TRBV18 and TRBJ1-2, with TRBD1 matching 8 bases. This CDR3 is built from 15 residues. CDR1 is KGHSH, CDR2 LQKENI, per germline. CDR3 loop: CASSTTGDNSYDYTF. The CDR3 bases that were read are TGTGCCAGCTCTACGACAGGGGATAACTCCTACGAC.

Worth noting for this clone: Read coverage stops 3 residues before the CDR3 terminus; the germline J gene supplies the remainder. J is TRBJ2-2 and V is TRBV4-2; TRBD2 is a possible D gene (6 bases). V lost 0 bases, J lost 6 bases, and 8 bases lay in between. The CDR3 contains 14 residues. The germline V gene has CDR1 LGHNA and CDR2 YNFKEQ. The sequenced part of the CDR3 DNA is TGTGCCAGCAGCCAAGATGGGGGGTCCGGGGAG. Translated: CASSQDGGSGE. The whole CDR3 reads CASSQDGGSGELFF.

CDR3 amino acids: CASHQPQGSGGYTF. CDR3 DNA (partial): TGTGCCAGTCACCAACCCCAGGGGTCTGGTGGC. The chain carries TRBV19 and TRBJ1-2, with D possibly TRBD1 on 6 matching bases. The observed sequence ends 3 residues before the CDR3 terminus, with the missing tail filled in from the germline J gene. Germline V gene lookup returns CDR1 LNHDA and CDR2 SQIVND (reference sequence). This CDR3 is built from 14 residues. The germline V and J ends were trimmed by 8 bases and 7 bases, with 20 bases remaining between them.

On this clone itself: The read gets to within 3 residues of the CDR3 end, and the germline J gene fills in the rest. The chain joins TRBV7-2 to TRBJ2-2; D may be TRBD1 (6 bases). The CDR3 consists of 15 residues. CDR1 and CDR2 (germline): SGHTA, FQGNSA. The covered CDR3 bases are TGTGCCAGCAGCTTTATGGGGGCAGGTGATGAAAAG. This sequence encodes CASSFMGAGDEK. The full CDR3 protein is CASSFMGAGDEKLFF.